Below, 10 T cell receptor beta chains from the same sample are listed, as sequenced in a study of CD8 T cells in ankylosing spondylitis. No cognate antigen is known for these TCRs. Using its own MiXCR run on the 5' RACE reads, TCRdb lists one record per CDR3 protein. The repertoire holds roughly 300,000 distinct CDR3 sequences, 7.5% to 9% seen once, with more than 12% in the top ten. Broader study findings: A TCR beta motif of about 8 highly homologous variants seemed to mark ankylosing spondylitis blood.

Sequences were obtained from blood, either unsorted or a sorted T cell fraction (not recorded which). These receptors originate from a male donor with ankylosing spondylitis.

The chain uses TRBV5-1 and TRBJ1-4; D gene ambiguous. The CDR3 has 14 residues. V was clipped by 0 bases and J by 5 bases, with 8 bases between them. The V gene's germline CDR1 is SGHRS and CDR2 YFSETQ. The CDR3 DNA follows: TGCGCCAGCAGCTTGGGACTCTGGAATGAAAAACTGTTTTTT. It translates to CASSLGLWNEKLFF. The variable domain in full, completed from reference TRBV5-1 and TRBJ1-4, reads KAGVTQTPRYLIKTRGQQVTLSCSPISGHRSVSWYQQTPGQGLQFLFEYFSETQRNKGNFPGRFSGRQFSNSRSEMNVSTLELGDSALYLCASSLGLWNEKLFFGSGTQLSVL.

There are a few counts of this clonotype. CDR3 amino acids: CASSQGPRDRGYEQYF. The DNA for the CDR3 is TGCGCCAGCAGCCAAGGGCCCCGGGACAGGGGTTACGAGCAGTACTTC. This rearrangement joins TRBV4-3 to TRBJ2-7, with 10 bases identical to TRBD1. With 1 base clipped from V and 4 bases from J, the junction kept 7 bases outside the gene matches. The CDR3 is 16 amino acids. Germline assignment: CDR1 LGHNA and CDR2 YSLEER.

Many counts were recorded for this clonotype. CDR3 sequence (DNA): TGTGCCAGCAGCCAATCGATATCCTCCTCCTACGAGCAGTACTTC. It specifies CASSQSISSSYEQYF. This sequence joins TRBV14 and TRBJ2-7; D not resolved. Looked up from germline, CDR1 is SGHDN and CDR2 is FVKESK. The CDR3 is made up of 15 amino acids. V was cut by 2 bases and J by 0 bases, with 11 bases left in between. Using reference TRBV14 and TRBJ2-7 for the parts outside the CDR3, the full variable domain is EAGVTQFPSHSVIEKGQTVTLRCDPISGHDNLYWYRRVMGKEIKFLLHFVKESKQDESGMPNNRFLAERTGGTYSTLKVQPAELEDSGVYFCASSQSISSSYEQYFGPGTRLTVT.

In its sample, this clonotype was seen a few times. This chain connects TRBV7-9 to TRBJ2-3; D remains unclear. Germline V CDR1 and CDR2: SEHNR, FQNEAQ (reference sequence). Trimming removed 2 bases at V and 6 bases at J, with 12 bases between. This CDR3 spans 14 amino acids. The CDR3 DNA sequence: TGTGCCAGCAGCTTATCAAGGCAGGCGGATACGCAGTATTTT. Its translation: CASSLSRQADTQYF.

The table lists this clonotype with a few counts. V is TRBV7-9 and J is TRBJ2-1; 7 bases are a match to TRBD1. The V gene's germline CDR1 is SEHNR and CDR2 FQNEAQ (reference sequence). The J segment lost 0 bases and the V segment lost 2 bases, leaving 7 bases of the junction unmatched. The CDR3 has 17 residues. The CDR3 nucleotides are TGTGCCAGCAGCTTAAGACTCGGGACAGTCTCCTACAATGAGCAGTTCTTC. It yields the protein CASSLRLGTVSYNEQFF.

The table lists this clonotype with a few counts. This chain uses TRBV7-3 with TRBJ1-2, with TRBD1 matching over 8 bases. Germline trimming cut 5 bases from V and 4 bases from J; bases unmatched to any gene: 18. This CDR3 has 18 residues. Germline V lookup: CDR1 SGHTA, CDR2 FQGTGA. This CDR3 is CASSPPGQAIAYSYGYTF. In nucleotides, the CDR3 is TGTGCCAGCAGCCCCCCGGGACAGGCGATCGCGTACAGCTATGGCTACACCTTC.

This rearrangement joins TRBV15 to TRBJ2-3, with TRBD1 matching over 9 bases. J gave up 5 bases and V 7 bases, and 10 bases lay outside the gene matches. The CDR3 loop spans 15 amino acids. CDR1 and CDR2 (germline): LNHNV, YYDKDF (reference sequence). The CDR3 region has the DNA TGTGCCACCACGCGGACAGGGGAGGTGGAAGATACGCAGTATTTT. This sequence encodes CATTRTGEVEDTQYF.

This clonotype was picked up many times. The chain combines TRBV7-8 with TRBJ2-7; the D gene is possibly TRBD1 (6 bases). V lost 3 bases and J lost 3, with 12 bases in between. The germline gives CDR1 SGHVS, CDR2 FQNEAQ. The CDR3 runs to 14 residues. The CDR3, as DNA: TGTGCCAGCAGCTTTCTGGGGGCAGGCTACGAGCAGTACTTC. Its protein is CASSFLGAGYEQYF.

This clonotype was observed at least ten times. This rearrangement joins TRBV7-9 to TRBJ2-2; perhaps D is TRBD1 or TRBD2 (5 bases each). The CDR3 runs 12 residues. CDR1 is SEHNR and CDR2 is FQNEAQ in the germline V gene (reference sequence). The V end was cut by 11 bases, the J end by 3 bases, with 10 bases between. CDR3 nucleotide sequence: TGTGCCGCACTGGGGGACACCGGGGAGCTGTTTTTT. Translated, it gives CAALGDTGELFF.

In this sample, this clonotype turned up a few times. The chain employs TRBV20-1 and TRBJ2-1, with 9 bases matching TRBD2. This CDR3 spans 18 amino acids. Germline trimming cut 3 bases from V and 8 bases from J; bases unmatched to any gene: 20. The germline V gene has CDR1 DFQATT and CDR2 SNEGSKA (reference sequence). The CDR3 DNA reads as TGCAGTGCTAGCCTCGGTCGTCTAGCGGGATCGAGTGGCCATGAGCAGTTCTTC. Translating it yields CSASLGRLAGSSGHEQFF.